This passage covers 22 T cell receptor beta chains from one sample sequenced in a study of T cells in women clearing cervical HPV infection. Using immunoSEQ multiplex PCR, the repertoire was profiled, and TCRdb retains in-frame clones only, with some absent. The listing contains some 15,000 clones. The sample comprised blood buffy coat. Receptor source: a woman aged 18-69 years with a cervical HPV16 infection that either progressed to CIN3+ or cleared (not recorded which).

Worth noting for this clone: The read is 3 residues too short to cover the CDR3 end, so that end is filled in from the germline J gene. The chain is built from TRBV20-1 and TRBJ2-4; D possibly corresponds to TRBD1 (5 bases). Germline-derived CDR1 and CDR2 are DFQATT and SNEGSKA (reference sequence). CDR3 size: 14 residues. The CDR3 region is CSARGGTINHGQYF. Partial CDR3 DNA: TGCAGTGCTAGAGGGGGCACCATCAACCATGGT.

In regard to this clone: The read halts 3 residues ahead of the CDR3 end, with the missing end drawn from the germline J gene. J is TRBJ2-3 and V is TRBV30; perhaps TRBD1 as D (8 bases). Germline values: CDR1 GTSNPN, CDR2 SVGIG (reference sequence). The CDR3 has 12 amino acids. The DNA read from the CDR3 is TGTGCCTGGAGAGGACAGGGAGGGCCG. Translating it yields CAWRGQGGP. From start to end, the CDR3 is CAWRGQGGPQYF.

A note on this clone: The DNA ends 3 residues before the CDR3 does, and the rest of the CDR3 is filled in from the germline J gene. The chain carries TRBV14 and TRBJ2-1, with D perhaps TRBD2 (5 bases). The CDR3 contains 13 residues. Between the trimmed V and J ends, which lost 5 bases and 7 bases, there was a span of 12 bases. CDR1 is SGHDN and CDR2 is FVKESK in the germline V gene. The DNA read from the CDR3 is TGTGCCAGCAGCGCCCAGACGGGGAATGAG. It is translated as CASSAQTGNE. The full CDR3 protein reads CASSAQTGNEQFF. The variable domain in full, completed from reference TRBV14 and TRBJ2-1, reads EAGVTQFPSHSVIEKGQTVTLRCDPISGHDNLYWYRRVMGKEIKFLLHFVKESKQDESGMPNNRFLAERTGGTYSTLKVQPAELEDSGVYFCASSAQTGNEQFFGPGTRLTVL.

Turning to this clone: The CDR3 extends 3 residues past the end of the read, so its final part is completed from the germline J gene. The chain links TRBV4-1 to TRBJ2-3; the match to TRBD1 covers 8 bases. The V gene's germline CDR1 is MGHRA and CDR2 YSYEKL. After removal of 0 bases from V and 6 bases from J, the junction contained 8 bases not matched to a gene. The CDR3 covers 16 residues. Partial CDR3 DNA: TGCGCCAGCAGCCAAGAGGGAGACAGGGGTTGGGATACG. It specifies CASSQEGDRGWDT. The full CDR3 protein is CASSQEGDRGWDTQYF.

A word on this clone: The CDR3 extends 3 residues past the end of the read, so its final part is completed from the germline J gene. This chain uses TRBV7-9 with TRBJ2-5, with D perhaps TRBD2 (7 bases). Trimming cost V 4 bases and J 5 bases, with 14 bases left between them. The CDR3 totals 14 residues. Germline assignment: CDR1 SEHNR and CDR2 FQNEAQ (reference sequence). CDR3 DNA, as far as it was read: TGTGCCAGCAGCTCCAGAGGGGGGGAGGAGACC. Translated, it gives CASSSRGGEET. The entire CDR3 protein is CASSSRGGEETQYF.

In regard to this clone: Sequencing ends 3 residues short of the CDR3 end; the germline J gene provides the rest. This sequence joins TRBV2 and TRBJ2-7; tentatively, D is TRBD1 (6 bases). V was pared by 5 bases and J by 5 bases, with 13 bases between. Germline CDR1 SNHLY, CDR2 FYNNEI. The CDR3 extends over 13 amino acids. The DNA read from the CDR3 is TGTGCCAGCAGTCCTACAGGGACCAACGAG. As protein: CASSPTGTNE. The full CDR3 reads CASSPTGTNEQYF.

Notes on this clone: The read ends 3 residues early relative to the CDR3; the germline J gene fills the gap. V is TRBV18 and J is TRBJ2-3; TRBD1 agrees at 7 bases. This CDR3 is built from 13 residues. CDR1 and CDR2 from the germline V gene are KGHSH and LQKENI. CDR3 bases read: TGTGCCAGCTCACCTACAGGGGAAGAGACG. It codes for CASSPTGEET. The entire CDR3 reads CASSPTGEETQYF.

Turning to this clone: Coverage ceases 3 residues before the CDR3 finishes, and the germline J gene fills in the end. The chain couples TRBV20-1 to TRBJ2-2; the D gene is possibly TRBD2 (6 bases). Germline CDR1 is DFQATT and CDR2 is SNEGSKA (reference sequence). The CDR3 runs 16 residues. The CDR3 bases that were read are TGCAGTGCGGCCGGGACTGGTCTCTCTGGGGCCAACGTG. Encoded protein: CSAAGTGLSGANV. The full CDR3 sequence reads CSAAGTGLSGANVLFF.

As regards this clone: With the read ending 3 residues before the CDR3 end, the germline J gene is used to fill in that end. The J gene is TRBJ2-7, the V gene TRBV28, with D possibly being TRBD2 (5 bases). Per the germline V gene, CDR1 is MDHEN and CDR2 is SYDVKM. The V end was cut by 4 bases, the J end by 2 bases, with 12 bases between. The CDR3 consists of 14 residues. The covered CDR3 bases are TGTGCCAGCAGTTCAAGGACTCTCCCCTACGAG. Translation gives CASSSRTLPYE. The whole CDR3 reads CASSSRTLPYEQYF.

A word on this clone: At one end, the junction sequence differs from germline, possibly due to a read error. CDR3: CAWSDRNTIYF. Partial CDR3 DNA: TGTGCCTGGAGCGATCGAAACACA. The chain has TRBV30 and TRBJ1-3, with D uncertain. Read coverage stops 3 residues before the CDR3 terminus; the germline J gene supplies the remainder. Looked up from germline, CDR1 is GTSNPN and CDR2 is SVGIG (reference sequence). CDR3 length: 11 residues. The entire variable domain, with the rest obtained from reference TRBV30 and TRBJ1-3, is as follows: SQTIHQWPATLVQPVGSPLSLECTVEGTSNPNLYWYRQAAGRGLQLLFYSVGIGQISSEVPQNLSASRPQDRQFILSSKKLLLSDSGFYLCAWSDRNTIYFGEGSWLTVV.

CDR3: CASSVRDRGIHEQFF. The sequenced CDR3 bases are TGTGCCAGCAGTGTCCGGGACAGGGGAATACATGAG. The chain carries TRBV6-1 and TRBJ2-1, with 10 nucleotides matching TRBD1. The read stops 3 residues short of the end of the CDR3; the missing end is completed from the germline J gene. From germline, CDR1 is MNHNS and CDR2 SASEGT. V lost 4 bases and J lost 8; bases outside the gene matches: 8. The CDR3 runs 15 residues.

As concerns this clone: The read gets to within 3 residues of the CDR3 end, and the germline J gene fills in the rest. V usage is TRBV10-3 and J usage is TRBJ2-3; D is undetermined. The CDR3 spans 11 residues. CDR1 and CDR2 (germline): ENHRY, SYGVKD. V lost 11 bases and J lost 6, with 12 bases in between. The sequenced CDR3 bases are TGTGCCTCCGAGTCCGGGGATACG. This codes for CASESGDT. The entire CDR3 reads CASESGDTQYF.

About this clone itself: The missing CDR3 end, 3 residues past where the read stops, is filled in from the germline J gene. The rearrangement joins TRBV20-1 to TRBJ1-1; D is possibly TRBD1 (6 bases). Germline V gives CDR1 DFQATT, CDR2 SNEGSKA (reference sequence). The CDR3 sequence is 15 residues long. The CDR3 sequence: CSAYVLGGAITEAFF. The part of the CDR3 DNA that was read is TGCAGTGCTTACGTCCTTGGGGGCGCAATAACCGAA.

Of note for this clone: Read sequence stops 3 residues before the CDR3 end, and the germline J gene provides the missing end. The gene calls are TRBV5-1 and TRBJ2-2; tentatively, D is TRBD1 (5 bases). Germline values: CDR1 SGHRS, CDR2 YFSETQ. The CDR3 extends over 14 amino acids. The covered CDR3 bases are TGCGCCAGCAGCTTCGACAGCCGGAATTCACCG. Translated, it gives CASSFDSRNSP. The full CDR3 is CASSFDSRNSPLFF.

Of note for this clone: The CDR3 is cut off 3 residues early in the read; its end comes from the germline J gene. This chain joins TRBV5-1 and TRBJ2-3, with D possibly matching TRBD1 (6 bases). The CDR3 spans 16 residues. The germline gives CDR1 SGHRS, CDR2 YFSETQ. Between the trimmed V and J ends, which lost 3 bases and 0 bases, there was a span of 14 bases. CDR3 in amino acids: CASSSGQFISTDTQYF. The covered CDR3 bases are TGCGCCAGCAGCTCCGGACAGTTCATAAGCACAGATACG.

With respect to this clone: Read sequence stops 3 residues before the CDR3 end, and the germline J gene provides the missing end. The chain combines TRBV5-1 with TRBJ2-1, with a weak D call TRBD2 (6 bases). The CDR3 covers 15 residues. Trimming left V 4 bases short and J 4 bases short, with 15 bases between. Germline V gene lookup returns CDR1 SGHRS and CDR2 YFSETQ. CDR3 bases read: TGCGCCAGCAGCAGTGGGGACTCACCTTACAATGAG. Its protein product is CASSSGDSPYNE. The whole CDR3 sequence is CASSSGDSPYNEQFF.

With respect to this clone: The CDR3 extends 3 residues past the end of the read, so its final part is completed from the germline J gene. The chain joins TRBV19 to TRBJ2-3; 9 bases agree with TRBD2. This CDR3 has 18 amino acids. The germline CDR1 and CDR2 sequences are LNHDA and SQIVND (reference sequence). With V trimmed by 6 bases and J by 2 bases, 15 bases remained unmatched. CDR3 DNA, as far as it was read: TGTGCCAGTAGCCTGAGACCCCTTAGCGGGGGAGCCACAGATACG. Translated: CASSLRPLSGGATDT. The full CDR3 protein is CASSLRPLSGGATDTQYF.

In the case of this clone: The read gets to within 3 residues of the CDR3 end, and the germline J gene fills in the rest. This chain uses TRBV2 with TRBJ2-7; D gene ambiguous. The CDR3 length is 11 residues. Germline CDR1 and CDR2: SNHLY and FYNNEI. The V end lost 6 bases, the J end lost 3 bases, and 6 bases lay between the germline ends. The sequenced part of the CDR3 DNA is TGTGCCAGCAGCCTAAACTACGAG. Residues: CASSLNYE. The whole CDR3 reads CASSLNYEQYF.

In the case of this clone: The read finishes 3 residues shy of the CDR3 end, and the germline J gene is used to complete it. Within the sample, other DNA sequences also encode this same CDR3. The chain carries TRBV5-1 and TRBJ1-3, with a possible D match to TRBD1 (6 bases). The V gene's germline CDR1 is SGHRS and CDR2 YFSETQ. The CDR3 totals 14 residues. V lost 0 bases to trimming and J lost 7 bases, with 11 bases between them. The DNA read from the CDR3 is TGCGCCAGCAGCTTGGAACAGGGTGGCAACACC. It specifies CASSLEQGGNT. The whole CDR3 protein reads CASSLEQGGNTIYF.

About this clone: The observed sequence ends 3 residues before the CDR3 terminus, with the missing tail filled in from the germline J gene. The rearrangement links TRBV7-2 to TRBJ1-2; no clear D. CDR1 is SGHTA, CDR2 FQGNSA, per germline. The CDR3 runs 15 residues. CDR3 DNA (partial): TGTGCCAGCAGCTTAGCGGGCCAGAATTACAATGAC. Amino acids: CASSLAGQNYND. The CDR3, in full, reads CASSLAGQNYNDYTF.

Incomplete CDR3 DNA: TGCGCCAGCAGCTTGAATTCGGCTAGCGGAGGACTAGATACG. It is translated as CASSLNSASGGLDT. The full CDR3 protein is CASSLNSASGGLDTQYF. The chain combines TRBV5-1 with TRBJ2-3, with 7 positions matching TRBD2. From the germline J gene comes the end of the CDR3, since the read stops 3 residues before it. Germline V gene data show CDR1 as SGHRS and CDR2 as YFSETQ. Trimming at V came to 1 base and at J to 5 bases, leaving 13 bases not matched to a gene. The CDR3 covers 17 residues.

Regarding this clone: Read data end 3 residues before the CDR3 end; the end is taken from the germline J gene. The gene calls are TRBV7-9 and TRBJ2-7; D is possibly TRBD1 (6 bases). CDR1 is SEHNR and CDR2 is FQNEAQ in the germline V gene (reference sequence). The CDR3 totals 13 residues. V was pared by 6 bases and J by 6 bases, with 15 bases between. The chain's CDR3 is CASRTTGTTEQYF. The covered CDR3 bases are TGTGCCAGCAGGACGACCGGGACAACCGAG.